This T cell receptor beta chain was observed in a study of cytomegalovirus exposure and HLA in healthy donors. Study conclusions and caveats: Rare TCR sequences dominated, though some public TCRs recurred in many donors. The study flagged about 150 TCR beta chains as cytomegalovirus-associated.

This clone showed up just a few times. Its antigen remains unknown. The table came from immunoSEQ multiplex PCR; TCRdb's copy has only in-frame clones and leaves some out. The table lists 250,000 to 400,000 clones, approximately 91% of them singletons, with roughly 0.96% in the top ten. V was clipped by 4 bases and J by 8 bases, with 14 bases between them. CDR1 and CDR2 (germline): SEHNR, FQNEAQ (reference sequence). The CDR3 has 14 amino acids. Sequenced: PBMCs. This receptor was obtained from a man aged 25-40 years in good health and CMV-seronegative. The chain couples TRBV7-9 to TRBJ1-4, with D hard to call. CDR3 nucleotides: TGTGCCAGCAGCTCTGGCCCCGAGGGCGAAAAACTGTTTTTT. Its protein product is CASSSGPEGEKLFF.